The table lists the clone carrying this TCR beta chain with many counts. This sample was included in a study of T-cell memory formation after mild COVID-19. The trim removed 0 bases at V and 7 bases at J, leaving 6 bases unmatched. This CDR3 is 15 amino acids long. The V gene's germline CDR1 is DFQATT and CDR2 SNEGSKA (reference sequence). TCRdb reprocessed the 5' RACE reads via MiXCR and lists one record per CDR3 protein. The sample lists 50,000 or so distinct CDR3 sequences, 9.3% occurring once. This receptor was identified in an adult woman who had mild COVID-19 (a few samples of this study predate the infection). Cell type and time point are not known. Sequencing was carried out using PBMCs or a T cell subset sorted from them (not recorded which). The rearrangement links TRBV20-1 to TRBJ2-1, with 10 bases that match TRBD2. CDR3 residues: CSARDLTSGANEQFF. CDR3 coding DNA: TGCAGTGCTAGAGATCTCACTAGCGGGGCAAATGAGCAGTTCTTC.